This passage covers 27 T cell receptor beta chains from one sample sequenced in a study of response to subunit inactivated influenza vaccine. From the RT-PCR reads, TCRdb called clonotypes with MiXCR, one entry per CDR3 protein. The table includes 590,000 or so distinct CDR3 sequences, 12% to 15% detected once. The starting material was PBMCs from blood, obtained around 14 days before vaccination. These receptors all come from a man over 45 who received an inactivated influenza vaccine.

This rearrangement joins TRBV20-1 to TRBJ1-1; D gene uncertain. This CDR3 is built from 16 residues. Trimming took 0 bases from V and 0 from J, leaving 14 bases between them. The V gene's germline CDR1 is DFQATT and CDR2 SNEGSKA (reference sequence). The CDR3 loop reads CSARDLVWHMNTEAFF. The CDR3 nucleotides are TGCAGTGCTAGAGATCTCGTGTGGCATATGAACACTGAAGCTTTCTTT.

In this sample, this clonotype turned up a few times. The chain has TRBV11-2 and TRBJ1-1, with 7 bases lining up with TRBD1. Trimming cost V 1 base and J 7 bases; bases outside gene matches: 9. Germline V lookup: CDR1 SGHAT, CDR2 FQNNGV. This CDR3 is 15 amino acids long. The CDR3 protein is CASSLVKGAVSEAFF. The DNA for the CDR3 is TGTGCCAGCAGCTTAGTTAAGGGGGCAGTGAGTGAAGCTTTCTTT.

This clonotype was seen a few times. The chain uses TRBV7-2 and TRBJ2-2, with a tentative D call TRBD2 (6 bases). This CDR3 comprises 15 residues. V lost 5 bases to trimming and J lost 8 bases, with 18 bases between them. Germline-derived CDR1 and CDR2 are SGHTA and FQGNSA. This CDR3 reads CASSNKAGTSGELFF. CDR3 nucleotides: TGTGCCAGCAGCAACAAGGCCGGGACTTCAGGGGAGCTGTTTTTT. The complete variable domain, with remaining parts taken from reference TRBV7-2 and TRBJ2-2, reads GAGVSQSPSNKVTEKGKDVELRCDPISGHTALYWYRQSLGQGLEFLIYFQGNSAPDKSGLPSDRFSAERTGGSVSTLTIQRTQQEDSAVYLCASSNKAGTSGELFFGEGSRLTVL.

This clonotype was found a few times. The genes are TRBV20-1 and TRBJ2-4, with a tentative D call TRBD2 (5 bases). V gave up 6 bases and J gave up 5 bases, with 14 bases separating them. Germline CDR1 DFQATT, CDR2 SNEGSKA (reference sequence). CDR3 size: 13 residues. The CDR3 is CSAVRTLENIQYF. The CDR3 nucleotides are TGCAGTGCCGTCCGGACTCTCGAAAACATTCAGTACTTC.

This chain connects TRBV25-1 to TRBJ2-1; 7 nucleotides agree with TRBD1. The germline gives CDR1 MGHDK, CDR2 SYGVNS. V lost 3 bases to trimming and J lost 5 bases; unmatched junction nucleotides: 7. The CDR3 is made up of 15 amino acids. The CDR3 loop reads CASSDGQVRDNEQFF. The CDR3 DNA reads as TGTGCCAGCAGTGACGGACAGGTTAGAGACAATGAGCAGTTCTTC.

This clonotype was seen a handful of times. This chain connects TRBV11-2 to TRBJ2-2; D unclear. The CDR3 is 17 residues long. Germline CDR1 is SGHAT and CDR2 is FQNNGV. Trimming stripped 0 bases from V and 0 bases from J, with 11 bases between. The CDR3 coding sequence is TGTGCCAGCAGCTTAGATTTCGACTCAGCGAACACCGGGGAGCTGTTTTTT. It yields the protein CASSLDFDSANTGELFF.

This clonotype showed up many times. This chain uses TRBV5-1 with TRBJ2-7, with D possibly being TRBD1 or TRBD2 (5 bases each). V was shortened by 0 bases and J by 2 bases, with 9 bases between the two germline ends. The germline V gene encodes CDR1 SGHRS and CDR2 YFSETQ. This CDR3 contains 14 residues. The CDR3 spells CASSLAGRTYEQYF. The CDR3 DNA reads TGCGCCAGCAGCTTGGCGGGACGGACCTACGAGCAGTACTTC.

The chain combines TRBV6-6 with TRBJ2-7; TRBD2 matches 7 bases. This CDR3 spans 13 amino acids. The germline V gene has CDR1 MNHNY and CDR2 SVGAGI (reference sequence). Losses at the gene ends were 10 bases for V and 4 bases for J; bases not matched to a gene: 10. The CDR3 spells CATWGLAEYEQYF. CDR3 DNA: TGTGCCACCTGGGGCCTAGCGGAATACGAGCAGTACTTC.

The V call is TRBV7-2, the J call TRBJ1-3, with a possible D match to TRBD1 (6 bases). V lost 0 bases and J lost 0, with 9 bases in between. Germline CDR1 is SGHTA and CDR2 is FQGNSA. The CDR3 is 16 amino acids. CDR3 region: CASSLAQGSSGNTIYF. The CDR3 DNA follows: TGTGCCAGCAGCTTAGCCCAGGGGTCCTCTGGAAACACCATATATTTT.

This clonotype has only a few counts. The chain has TRBV12-3 or TRBV12-4 and TRBJ1-1; 10 bases agree with TRBD1. The ends lost 3 bases at V and 4 bases at J; junction bases unmatched: 5. The CDR3 has 15 residues. The DNA of the CDR3 is TGTGCCAGCAGTTTCAGGGGGACAGGGGTCACTGAAGCTTTCTTT. Amino acids: CASSFRGTGVTEAFF.

In its sample, this clonotype was seen many times. The rearrangement uses TRBV24-1 and TRBJ2-5, with D perhaps matching TRBD1 or TRBD2 (5 bases each). Germline CDR1 is KGHDR and CDR2 is SFDVKD. Between the trimmed V and J ends, which lost 3 bases and 1 base, there was a span of 8 bases. This CDR3 has 14 residues. The DNA of the CDR3 is TGTGCCACCAGTGATGTCGGGGCCCAAGAGACCCAGTACTTC. As protein: CATSDVGAQETQYF.

This clonotype was seen more than once but under ten times. J is TRBJ2-2 and V is TRBV7-8, with TRBD1 matching over 9 bases. V gave up 6 bases and J gave up 6 bases; unmatched junction bases: 8. CDR1 is SGHVS, CDR2 FQNEAQ, per germline. This CDR3 spans 15 amino acids. In nucleotides, the CDR3 is TGTGCCAGCAGTCATGGGACAGGGTTTGCCGGGGAGCTGTTTTTT. Amino acid sequence: CASSHGTGFAGELFF.

This sequence joins TRBV20-1 and TRBJ2-2; TRBD2 matches at 9 bases. CDR1 DFQATT and CDR2 SNEGSKA come from the germline V gene (reference sequence). The V segment lost 0 bases and the J segment 1 base; nucleotides outside the gene matches: 3. The CDR3 is 16 residues long. The CDR3 region is CSARDSRGGNTGELFF. The CDR3 bases are TGCAGTGCTAGAGACTCGCGGGGGGGGAACACCGGGGAGCTGTTTTTT.

This clonotype has more than one count but fewer than ten. V gene TRBV19 combines with J gene TRBJ2-7; 7 bases fit TRBD2. V lost 4 bases and J lost 5; bases outside the gene matches: 8. Germline V gives CDR1 LNHDA, CDR2 SQIVND (reference sequence). This CDR3 is 14 amino acids long. In DNA form, the CDR3 reads TGTGCCAGTAGTACCCAGACTAGCTTCGACGAGCAGTACTTC. Translated: CASSTQTSFDEQYF.

This clonotype appeared many times. The chain carries TRBV7-8 and TRBJ2-2; 7 bases are a match to TRBD1. Germline loops: CDR1 SGHVS, CDR2 FQNEAQ. The V segment lost 5 bases and the J segment 1 base; nucleotides outside the gene matches: 4. This CDR3 is built from 15 residues. The CDR3 DNA reads TGTGCCAGCAGCCACCGGGACAGGAACACCGGGGAGCTGTTTTTT. It encodes CASSHRDRNTGELFF.

This chain uses TRBV29-1 with TRBJ2-1; TRBD2 aligns across 8 bases. The CDR3 runs 15 residues. Trimming took 6 bases from V and 2 from J; bases not matched to a gene: 9. Germline assignment: CDR1 SQVTM and CDR2 ANQGSEA. The CDR3 DNA sequence: TGCAGCGTAGGAGCGGGAGTAGGGGCCTACAATGAGCAGTTCTTC. Translated, it gives CSVGAGVGAYNEQFF.

This clonotype has a handful of counts. The J gene is TRBJ2-1, the V gene TRBV7-2; 7 nucleotides line up with TRBD2. This CDR3 has 13 residues. V shed 3 bases and J 5 bases; nucleotides not matched to a gene: 1. Germline-derived CDR1 and CDR2 are SGHTA and FQGNSA. The CDR3 DNA is TGTGCCAGCAGCTTGGGACTACACAATGAGCAGTTCTTC. This codes for CASSLGLHNEQFF.

There are a few counts of this clonotype. The chain links TRBV3-1 to TRBJ2-6; TRBD1 is a possible D gene (6 bases). Deletions cut 4 bases from V and 0 bases from J, with 16 bases between. Per germline, CDR1 LGHDT and CDR2 YNNKEL (reference sequence). This CDR3 is built from 18 residues. CDR3 in amino acids: CASSLGRGFSSGANVLTF. The DNA for the CDR3 is TGTGCCAGCAGCCTAGGAAGGGGGTTCTCCTCTGGGGCCAACGTCCTGACTTTC. Filled out from reference TRBV3-1 and TRBJ2-6, the complete variable domain reads DTAVSQTPKYLVTQMGNDKSIKCEQNLGHDTMYWYKQDSKKFLKIMFSYNNKELIINETVPNRFSPKSPDKAHLNLHINSLELGDSAVYFCASSLGRGFSSGANVLTFGAGSRLTVL.

The V call is TRBV4-2, the J call TRBJ2-7; D is possibly TRBD1 or TRBD2 (5 bases each). Germline lookup yields CDR1 LGHNA and CDR2 YNFKEQ. Trimming removed 1 base from V and 0 bases from J, with 7 bases in between. The CDR3 is 14 amino acids. CDR3 region: CASSQGDVSYEQYF. As DNA, the CDR3 is TGTGCCAGCAGCCAAGGGGACGTCTCCTACGAGCAGTACTTC.

In its sample, this clonotype was seen many times. The chain is built from TRBV20-1 and TRBJ1-1, with TRBD1 as a possible D gene (5 bases). V dropped 0 bases and J dropped 3 bases, with 17 bases sitting between them. The CDR3 spans 16 residues. CDR1 is DFQATT, CDR2 SNEGSKA, per germline (reference sequence). Here the CDR3 reads CSARETPRGLDTEAFF. Written as DNA, the CDR3 is TGCAGTGCTAGAGAAACTCCAAGGGGTTTGGACACTGAAGCTTTCTTT.

This clonotype was picked up a small number of times. This sequence joins TRBV7-2 and TRBJ2-3; D perhaps matches TRBD2 (5 bases). This CDR3 is 15 amino acids long. Germline CDR1 and CDR2: SGHTA and FQGNSA. Trimming removed 5 bases at V and 5 bases at J, with 17 bases between. CDR3 protein: CASSVVRGAVDTQYF. The CDR3 bases are TGTGCCAGCAGCGTAGTACGGGGAGCAGTAGATACGCAGTATTTT.

J is TRBJ2-7 and V is TRBV7-8; 9 bases agree with TRBD1. The ends lost 5 bases at V and 5 bases at J; junction bases unmatched: 7. The CDR3 spans 14 residues. CDR1 is SGHVS and CDR2 is FQNEAQ in the germline V gene. CDR3 amino acids: CASSLRDRVDEQYF. CDR3 in DNA: TGTGCCAGCAGCCTGAGGGACAGGGTGGACGAGCAGTACTTC. The full variable domain, rest sourced from reference TRBV7-8 and TRBJ2-7, is GAGVSQSPRYKVAKRGQDVALRCDPISGHVSLFWYQQALGQGPEFLTYFQNEAQLDKSGLPSDRFFAERPEGSVSTLKIQRTQQEDSAVYLCASSLRDRVDEQYFGPGTRLTVT.

The chain employs TRBV6-2 or TRBV6-3 and TRBJ1-6; a possible D gene is TRBD1 (5 bases). CDR1 is MNHEY and CDR2 is SVGEGT in the germline V gene. The CDR3 loop spans 15 amino acids. Trimming shortened V by 4 bases and J by 10 bases, and 17 bases separated the two germline ends. CDR3 in DNA: TGTGCCAGCAGTTGGGGGAAACAGGTTGCCTCACCCCTCCACTTT. It specifies CASSWGKQVASPLHF.

This clonotype was detected many times. The chain links TRBV5-1 to TRBJ2-5; no reliable D call. The length of the CDR3 is 14 residues. V dropped 2 bases and J dropped 4 bases, with 12 bases sitting between them. Germline V gene lookup returns CDR1 SGHRS and CDR2 YFSETQ. The DNA for the CDR3 is TGCGCCAGCAGCTTAGGCCGGAGTGGAGAGACCCAGTACTTC. It is translated as CASSLGRSGETQYF.

The chain has TRBV9 and TRBJ1-1, with D tentatively TRBD1 (6 bases). The V and J ends lost 3 bases and 1 base respectively, with 7 bases between them. This CDR3 is 13 amino acids long. The germline V gene has CDR1 SGDLS and CDR2 YYNGEE. The CDR3 sequence is CASSGQANTEAFF. As DNA, the CDR3 is TGTGCCAGCAGCGGACAGGCGAACACTGAAGCTTTCTTT. Combining the CDR3 with reference TRBV9 and TRBJ1-1 gives the whole variable domain DSGVTQTPKHLITATGQRVTLRCSPRSGDLSVYWYQQSLDQGLQFLIQYYNGEERAKGNILERFSAQQFPDLHSELNLSSLELGDSALYFCASSGQANTEAFFGQGTRLTVV.

The rearrangement links TRBV10-3 to TRBJ2-1, with D perhaps assigned TRBD1 or TRBD2 (5 bases each). Germline assignment: CDR1 ENHRY and CDR2 SYGVKD. V lost 4 bases and J lost 6, with 10 bases in between. The CDR3 totals 13 residues. The CDR3 loop reads CAISGDLVNEQFF. CDR3 coding DNA: TGTGCCATCAGTGGGGACCTTGTCAATGAGCAGTTCTTC.

This clonotype was detected many times. The chain links TRBV5-1 to TRBJ2-1; D uncertain. CDR3 size: 15 residues. With 0 bases removed from V and 7 bases from J, the gap between germline ends came to 14 bases. The germline V gene encodes CDR1 SGHRS and CDR2 YFSETQ. CDR3: CASSLGAGEGNEQFF. DNA for the CDR3: TGCGCCAGCAGCTTGGGGGCAGGAGAAGGGAATGAGCAGTTCTTC.